The T cell receptor (beta chain) described here comes from a study of OX40 agonist ivuxolimab in advanced cancers. The protocol was immunoSEQ multiplex PCR, while the TCRdb copy is restricted to in-frame clones and leaves out a portion. The table shows about 93,000 clones, with approximately 89% occurring only once. The receptor comes from an adult with an advanced solid tumor such as melanoma, head and neck, liver or kidney cancer. This specimen was CD4+ or CD8+ T cells sorted from blood, taken in a trial of the OX40 agonist ivuxolimab.

The CDR3 nucleotides read TGTGCCAGCAGTGAAGAAGACGAAAAACTGTTTTTT. This sequence encodes CASSEEDEKLFF. This chain connects TRBV2 to TRBJ1-4; D is ambiguous. Germline V gives CDR1 SNHLY, CDR2 FYNNEI. V lost 1 base to trimming and J lost 8 bases, with 5 bases between them. CDR3 size: 12 residues.